This is a list of T cell receptor beta chains from one sample in a study of memory CD4+ T cells and cytomegalovirus serostatus. TCRdb keeps only in-frame clones here, not all; method: immunoSEQ multiplex PCR. The repertoire has about 42,000 clones, 60% to 85% of them found once; the top ten carry around 0.6%. Material: memory CD4+ T cells from blood. The receptor set was obtained from an adult in good health and CMV-seronegative. Both conserved end residues are part of each CDR3. A D gene is named only where the DNA matches it firmly. Not all rows give a size; the values are once, few, many and, for expanded clones, a class.

CDR3aa: CASSGGETQYF
CDR3nt: TGTGCCAGCAGCGGGGGGGAGACCCAGTACTTC
abundance: NA
d_gene: NA
j_gene: TRBJ2-5
v_gene: TRBV5-4

CDR3aa: CASSQRLAGVNSYNEQFF
CDR3nt: TGTGCCAGCAGCCAACGACTAGCGGGGGTCAACTCCTACAATGAGCAGTTCTTC
abundance: NA
d_gene: TRBD2
j_gene: TRBJ2-1
v_gene: TRBV13

CDR3aa: CASHRGNQETQYF
CDR3nt: TGCGCCAGCCACAGGGGGAACCAAGAGACCCAGTACTTC
abundance: NA
d_gene: TRBD1
j_gene: TRBJ2-5
v_gene: TRBV5-1

CDR3aa: CASSPGSEANYGYTF
CDR3nt: TGCGCCAGCAGCCCGGGCAGTGAAGCTAACTATGGCTACACCTTC
abundance: once
d_gene: NA
j_gene: TRBJ1-2
v_gene: TRBV5-1

CDR3aa: CASRDRGSTEQYF
CDR3nt: TGTGCCAGCAGGGACAGGGGTTCAACCGAGCAGTACTTC
abundance: once
d_gene: TRBD1
j_gene: TRBJ2-7
v_gene: TRBV27

CDR3aa: CASSASDHTDTQYF
CDR3nt: TGTGCCAGCTCCGCTAGCGATCACACAGATACGCAGTATTTT
abundance: NA
d_gene: NA
j_gene: TRBJ2-3
v_gene: TRBV2

CDR3aa: CASSVRGVSYEQYF
CDR3nt: TGTGCCAGTAGCGTCCGGGGGGTCTCCTACGAGCAGTACTTC
abundance: NA
d_gene: TRBD2
j_gene: TRBJ2-7
v_gene: TRBV19

CDR3aa: CASLRGAGGELFF
CDR3nt: TGTGCCAGCCTCAGAGGTGCAGGCGGGGAGCTGTTTTTT
abundance: NA
d_gene: NA
j_gene: TRBJ2-2
v_gene: TRBV6-5

CDR3aa: CASSPTGDGYTF
CDR3nt: TGCGCCAGCAGCCCGACAGGGGATGGCTACACCTTC
abundance: NA
d_gene: TRBD1
j_gene: TRBJ1-2
v_gene: TRBV5-1

CDR3aa: CASSPFTAEAFF
CDR3nt: TGTGCCAGCTCACCGTTTACAGCTGAAGCTTTCTTT
abundance: few
d_gene: NA
j_gene: TRBJ1-1
v_gene: TRBV18

CDR3aa: CASSSQANTEAFF
CDR3nt: TGTGCCAGCAGTTCCCAAGCGAACACTGAAGCTTTCTTT
abundance: NA
d_gene: NA
j_gene: TRBJ1-1
v_gene: TRBV6-5

CDR3aa: CASGPGVGYTF
CDR3nt: TGTGCTAGTGGTCCTGGGGTCGGCTACACCTTC
abundance: NA
d_gene: NA
j_gene: TRBJ1-2
v_gene: TRBV12-5

CDR3aa: CASSYSGQETQYF
CDR3nt: TGCGCCAGCAGTTATAGCGGGCAAGAGACCCAGTACTTC
abundance: NA
d_gene: TRBD2
j_gene: TRBJ2-5
v_gene: TRBV5-1

CDR3aa: CASTGGVLRNEQFF
CDR3nt: TGCGCCAGCACAGGGGGTGTCCTTCGGAATGAGCAGTTCTTC
abundance: NA
d_gene: TRBD1
j_gene: TRBJ2-1
v_gene: TRBV5-1

CDR3aa: CASSPWADGGAYEQYF
CDR3nt: TGTGCCAGCAGTCCTTGGGCGGACGGTGGGGCCTACGAGCAGTACTTC
abundance: NA
d_gene: NA
j_gene: TRBJ2-7
v_gene: TRBV7-8

CDR3aa: CASSLRQLNQPQHF
CDR3nt: TGTGCCAGTAGTCTGAGACAACTGAATCAGCCCCAGCATTTT
abundance: NA
d_gene: NA
j_gene: TRBJ1-5
v_gene: TRBV19

CDR3aa: CASSFPGRDNYGYTF
CDR3nt: TGTGCCAGCAGCTTCCCGGGACGAGACAACTATGGCTACACCTTC
abundance: NA
d_gene: NA
j_gene: TRBJ1-2
v_gene: TRBV7-9

CDR3aa: CASSYGTGGPPLHF
CDR3nt: TGTGCCAGCAGTTACGGGACAGGGGGTCCACCCCTCCACTTT
abundance: NA
d_gene: TRBD1
j_gene: TRBJ1-6
v_gene: TRBV6-5

CDR3aa: CASRTVRVLVNTEAFF
CDR3nt: TGTGCCAGCAGGACGGTCCGGGTTTTAGTGAACACTGAAGCTTTCTTT
abundance: NA
d_gene: NA
j_gene: TRBJ1-1
v_gene: TRBV6-4

CDR3aa: CASSILAGNTGELFF
CDR3nt: TGTGCCAGTAGTATACTAGCGGGGAACACCGGGGAGCTGTTTTTT
abundance: NA
d_gene: TRBD2
j_gene: TRBJ2-2
v_gene: TRBV19

CDR3aa: CASSELYGYTF
CDR3nt: TGTGCCAGCAGTGAACTCTATGGCTACACCTTC
abundance: NA
d_gene: NA
j_gene: TRBJ1-2
v_gene: TRBV6-1

CDR3aa: CASDRDSTEAFF
CDR3nt: TGTGCCAGCGACAGGGATAGTACTGAAGCTTTCTTT
abundance: NA
d_gene: TRBD1
j_gene: TRBJ1-1
v_gene: TRBV2

CDR3aa: CASSYGGLNSGANVLTF
CDR3nt: TGCGCCAGCAGCTACGGGGGACTGAACTCTGGGGCCAACGTCCTGACTTTC
abundance: NA
d_gene: NA
j_gene: TRBJ2-6
v_gene: TRBV5-1

CDR3aa: CASSFSSGANTGELFF
CDR3nt: TGTGCCAGCAGCTTTTCCAGCGGGGCCAACACCGGGGAGCTGTTTTTT
abundance: NA
d_gene: TRBD2
j_gene: TRBJ2-2
v_gene: TRBV7-8

CDR3aa: CSSGGGPNTEAFF
CDR3nt: TGCAGCTCTGGGGGAGGACCTAACACTGAAGCTTTCTTT
abundance: NA
d_gene: NA
j_gene: TRBJ1-1
v_gene: TRBV29-1

CDR3aa: CASSFRDKGTGYTF
CDR3nt: TGTGCCAGCAGTTTCCGGGACAAGGGGACCGGCTACACCTTC
abundance: NA
d_gene: NA
j_gene: TRBJ1-2
v_gene: TRBV6-1

CDR3aa: CASSLRDRGYEQYF
CDR3nt: TGTGCCAGTAGTCTCCGGGACAGGGGCTACGAGCAGTACTTC
abundance: NA
d_gene: TRBD1
j_gene: TRBJ2-7
v_gene: TRBV19

CDR3aa: CASNPLVGNQPQHF
CDR3nt: TGTGCCAGTAACCCCCTGGTGGGCAATCAGCCCCAGCATTTT
abundance: NA
d_gene: NA
j_gene: TRBJ1-5
v_gene: TRBV19

CDR3aa: CASSGRQAGPGELFF
CDR3nt: TGTGCCAGCAGCGGCCGACAGGCCGGCCCCGGGGAGCTGTTTTTT
abundance: once
d_gene: NA
j_gene: TRBJ2-2
v_gene: TRBV9

CDR3aa: CASSLRGSYSSYGYTF
CDR3nt: TGTGCCAGCAGCCTTAGGGGCTCCTACTCCAGTTATGGCTACACCTTC
abundance: NA
d_gene: NA
j_gene: TRBJ1-2
v_gene: TRBV7-8

CDR3aa: CASRYGGAGETQYF
CDR3nt: TGTGCCAGCCGGTACGGGGGGGCGGGTGAGACCCAGTACTTC
abundance: once
d_gene: TRBD2
j_gene: TRBJ2-5
v_gene: TRBV7-9

CDR3aa: CASSLLVGGTYEQYF
CDR3nt: TGTGCCAGCAGCTTACTTGTCGGGGGAACCTACGAGCAGTACTTC
abundance: NA
d_gene: NA
j_gene: TRBJ2-7
v_gene: TRBV7-2

CDR3aa: CASSTGRNTEAFF
CDR3nt: TGTGCCAGCAGCACAGGGCGGAACACTGAAGCTTTCTTT
abundance: NA
d_gene: NA
j_gene: TRBJ1-1
v_gene: TRBV5-6

CDR3aa: CASSPGDQGSNQPQHF
CDR3nt: TGTGCCAGTAGTCCGGGGGACCAGGGTAGCAATCAGCCCCAGCATTTT
abundance: NA
d_gene: NA
j_gene: TRBJ1-5
v_gene: TRBV19

CDR3aa: CASSGTLGGTQYF
CDR3nt: TGTGCCAGCAGTGGGACTCTAGGAGGTACGCAGTATTTT
abundance: NA
d_gene: NA
j_gene: TRBJ2-3
v_gene: TRBV2

CDR3aa: CASSLAGQGRTEAFF
CDR3nt: TGTGCCAGCAGCTTGGCAGGACAGGGACGCACTGAAGCTTTCTTT
abundance: NA
d_gene: TRBD1
j_gene: TRBJ1-1
v_gene: TRBV5-4

CDR3aa: CASSPGIGRSWDYGYTF
CDR3nt: TGTGCCAGCTCACCAGGGATCGGACGCTCATGGGACTATGGCTACACCTTC
abundance: NA
d_gene: NA
j_gene: TRBJ1-2
v_gene: TRBV18

CDR3aa: CAWHSGTGAAPLHF
CDR3nt: TGTGCCTGGCACTCAGGGACAGGGGCTGCACCCCTCCACTTT
abundance: NA
d_gene: TRBD1
j_gene: TRBJ1-6
v_gene: TRBV30

CDR3aa: CASSLLGTTNEQFF
CDR3nt: TGTGCCAGCAGCTTACTGGGGACTACAAATGAGCAGTTCTTC
abundance: NA
d_gene: TRBD2
j_gene: TRBJ2-1
v_gene: TRBV7-3

CDR3aa: CASSETANTEAFF
CDR3nt: TGTGCCAGCAGTGAGACAGCGAACACTGAAGCTTTCTTT
abundance: NA
d_gene: NA
j_gene: TRBJ1-1
v_gene: TRBV6-5

CDR3aa: CSVQVVGTEAFF
CDR3nt: TGCAGCGTGCAGGTTGTGGGGACTGAAGCTTTCTTT
abundance: NA
d_gene: NA
j_gene: TRBJ1-1
v_gene: TRBV29-1

CDR3aa: CASREHGEQFF
CDR3nt: TGTGCCAGCAGGGAACACGGTGAGCAGTTCTTC
abundance: NA
d_gene: NA
j_gene: TRBJ2-1
v_gene: TRBV5-5

CDR3aa: CASSLDRGDTIYF
CDR3nt: TGCGCCAGCAGCTTGGACAGGGGGGACACCATATATTTT
abundance: NA
d_gene: TRBD1
j_gene: TRBJ1-3
v_gene: TRBV5-1

CDR3aa: CASSVGVNTEAFF
CDR3nt: TGTGCCAGCAGTGTGGGTGTTAACACTGAAGCTTTCTTT
abundance: NA
d_gene: NA
j_gene: TRBJ1-1
v_gene: TRBV6-1

CDR3aa: CAIGGQDRLNTGELFF
CDR3nt: TGTGCCATCGGTGGGCAGGACCGACTTAACACCGGGGAGCTGTTTTTT
abundance: NA
d_gene: NA
j_gene: TRBJ2-2
v_gene: TRBV10-3

CDR3aa: CASHFDRGTQETQYF
CDR3nt: TGTGCCAGCCACTTCGACAGGGGCACACAAGAGACCCAGTACTTC
abundance: NA
d_gene: TRBD1
j_gene: TRBJ2-5
v_gene: TRBV2

CDR3aa: CASRPRDRDTDTQYF
CDR3nt: TGTGCCAGCAGACCCCGGGACAGGGACACAGATACGCAGTATTTT
abundance: NA
d_gene: TRBD1
j_gene: TRBJ2-3
v_gene: TRBV7-9

CDR3aa: CASSPAGTGIDEQFF
CDR3nt: TGTGCCAGCAGTCCCGCCGGGACAGGGATCGATGAGCAGTTCTTC
abundance: once
d_gene: TRBD1
j_gene: TRBJ2-1
v_gene: TRBV6-5

CDR3aa: CASSLAPSAYNEQFF
CDR3nt: TGTGCCAGCAGCTTGGCCCCGAGCGCCTACAATGAGCAGTTCTTC
abundance: NA
d_gene: NA
j_gene: TRBJ2-1
v_gene: TRBV5-6

CDR3aa: CASSLLYGELFF
CDR3nt: TGTGCCAGCAGTCTCCTCTATGGGGAGCTGTTTTTT
abundance: NA
d_gene: NA
j_gene: TRBJ2-2
v_gene: TRBV27